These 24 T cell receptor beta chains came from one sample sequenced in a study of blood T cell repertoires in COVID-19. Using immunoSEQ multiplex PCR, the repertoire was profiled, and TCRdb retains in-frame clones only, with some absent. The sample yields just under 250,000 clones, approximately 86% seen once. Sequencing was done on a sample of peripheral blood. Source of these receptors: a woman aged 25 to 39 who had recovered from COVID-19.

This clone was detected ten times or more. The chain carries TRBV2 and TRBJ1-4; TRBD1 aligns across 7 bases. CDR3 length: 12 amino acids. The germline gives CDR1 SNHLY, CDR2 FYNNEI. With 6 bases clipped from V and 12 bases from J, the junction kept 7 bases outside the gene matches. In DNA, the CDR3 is TGTGCCAGCAGAGGGACCGGGACAGAACTGTTTTTT. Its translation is CASRGTGTELFF.

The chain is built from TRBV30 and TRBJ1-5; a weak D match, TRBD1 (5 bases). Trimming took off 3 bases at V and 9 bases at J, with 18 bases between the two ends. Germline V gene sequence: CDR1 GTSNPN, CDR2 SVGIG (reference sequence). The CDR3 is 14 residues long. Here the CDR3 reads CAWSKGGGAPPQHF. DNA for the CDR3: TGTGCCTGGAGCAAGGGTGGAGGGGCGCCGCCCCAGCATTTT. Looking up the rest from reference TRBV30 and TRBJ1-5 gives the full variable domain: SQTIHQWPATLVQPVGSPLSLECTVEGTSNPNLYWYRQAAGRGLQLLFYSVGIGQISSEVPQNLSASRPQDRQFILSSKKLLLSDSGFYLCAWSKGGGAPPQHFGDGTRLSIL.

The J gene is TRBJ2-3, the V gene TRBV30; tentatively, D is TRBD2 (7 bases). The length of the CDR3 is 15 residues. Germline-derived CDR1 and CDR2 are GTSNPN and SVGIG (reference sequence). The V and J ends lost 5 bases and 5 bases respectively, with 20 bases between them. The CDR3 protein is CAWDPRGGGKDTQYF. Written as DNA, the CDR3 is TGTGCCTGGGACCCCAGAGGGGGGGGCAAAGATACGCAGTATTTT. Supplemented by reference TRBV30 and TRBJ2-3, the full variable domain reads SQTIHQWPATLVQPVGSPLSLECTVEGTSNPNLYWYRQAAGRGLQLLFYSVGIGQISSEVPQNLSASRPQDRQFILSSKKLLLSDSGFYLCAWDPRGGGKDTQYFGPGTRLTVL.

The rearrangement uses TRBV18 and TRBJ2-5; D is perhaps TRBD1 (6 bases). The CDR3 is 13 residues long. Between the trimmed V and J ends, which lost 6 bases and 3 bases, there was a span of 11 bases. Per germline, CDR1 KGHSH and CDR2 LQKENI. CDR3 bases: TGTGCCAGCTCGCAGTACAGGGAAGAGACCCAGTACTTC. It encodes CASSQYREETQYF.

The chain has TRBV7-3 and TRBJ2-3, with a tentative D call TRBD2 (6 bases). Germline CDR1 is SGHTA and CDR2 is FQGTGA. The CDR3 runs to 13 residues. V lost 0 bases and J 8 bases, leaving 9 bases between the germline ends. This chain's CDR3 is CASSLTPGGTQYF. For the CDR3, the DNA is TGTGCCAGCAGCTTAACTCCCGGGGGTACGCAGTATTTT.

The chain's CDR3 is CATTEGNSPLHF. As DNA, the CDR3 is TGTGCCACTACGGAGGGGAATTCACCCCTCCACTTT. This chain links TRBV6-5 with TRBJ1-6, with D maybe TRBD1 (5 bases). The germline V gene encodes CDR1 MNHEY and CDR2 SVGAGI. The CDR3 extends over 12 amino acids. V was cut by 10 bases and J by 7 bases, with 11 bases left in between.

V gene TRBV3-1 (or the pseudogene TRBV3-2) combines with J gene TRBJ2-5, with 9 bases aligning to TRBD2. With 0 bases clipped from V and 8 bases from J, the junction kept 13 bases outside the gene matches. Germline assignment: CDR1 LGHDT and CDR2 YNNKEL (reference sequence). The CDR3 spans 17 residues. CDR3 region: CASSQEGLAGSEATQYF. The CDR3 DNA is TGTGCCAGCAGCCAAGAAGGGCTAGCGGGGTCCGAGGCAACCCAGTACTTC.

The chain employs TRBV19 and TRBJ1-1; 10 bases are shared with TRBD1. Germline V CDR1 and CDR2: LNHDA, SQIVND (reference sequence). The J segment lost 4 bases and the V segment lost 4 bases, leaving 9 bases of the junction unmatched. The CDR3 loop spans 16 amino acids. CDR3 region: CASSTPSGQGLTEAFF. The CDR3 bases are TGTGCCAGTAGTACCCCTTCGGGACAGGGGCTCACTGAAGCTTTCTTT.

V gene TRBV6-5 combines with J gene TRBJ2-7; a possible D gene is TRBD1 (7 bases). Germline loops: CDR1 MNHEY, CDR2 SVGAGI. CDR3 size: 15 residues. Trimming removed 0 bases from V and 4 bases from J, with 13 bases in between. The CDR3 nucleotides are TGTGCCAGCAGTTACTCGAGTGCAGGGGGGTACGAGCAGTACTTC. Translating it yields CASSYSSAGGYEQYF.

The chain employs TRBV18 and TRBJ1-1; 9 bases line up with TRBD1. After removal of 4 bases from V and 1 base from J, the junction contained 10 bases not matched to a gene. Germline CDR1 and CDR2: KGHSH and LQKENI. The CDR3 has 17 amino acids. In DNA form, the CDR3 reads TGTGCCAGCTCACTACTACAGGGGGCTGAATGGAACACTGAAGCTTTCTTT. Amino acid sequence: CASSLLQGAEWNTEAFF.

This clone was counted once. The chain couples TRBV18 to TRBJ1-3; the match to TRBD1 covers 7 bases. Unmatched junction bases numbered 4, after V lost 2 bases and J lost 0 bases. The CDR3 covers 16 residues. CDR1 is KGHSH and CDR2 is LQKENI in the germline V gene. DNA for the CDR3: TGTGCCAGCTCACCATTCGACAGGGTCTCTGGAAACACCATATATTTT. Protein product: CASSPFDRVSGNTIYF.

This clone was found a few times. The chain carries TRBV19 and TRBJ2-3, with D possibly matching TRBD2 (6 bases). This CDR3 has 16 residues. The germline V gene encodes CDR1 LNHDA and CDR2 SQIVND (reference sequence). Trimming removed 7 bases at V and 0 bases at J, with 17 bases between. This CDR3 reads CASTTGRRVSTDTQYF. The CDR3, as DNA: TGTGCCAGTACTACCGGGAGACGGGTGAGCACAGATACGCAGTATTTT.

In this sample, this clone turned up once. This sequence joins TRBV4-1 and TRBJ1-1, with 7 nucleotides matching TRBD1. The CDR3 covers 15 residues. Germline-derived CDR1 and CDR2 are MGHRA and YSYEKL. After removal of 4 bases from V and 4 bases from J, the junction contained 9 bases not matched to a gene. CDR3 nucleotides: TGCGCCAGCAGCCCCGCAGGGGGTGTGGGCACTGAAGCTTTCTTT. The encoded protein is CASSPAGGVGTEAFF.

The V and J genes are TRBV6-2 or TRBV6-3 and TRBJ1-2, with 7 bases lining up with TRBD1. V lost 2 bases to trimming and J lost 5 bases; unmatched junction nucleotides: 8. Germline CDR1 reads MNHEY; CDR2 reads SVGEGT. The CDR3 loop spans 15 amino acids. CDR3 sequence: CASSYRNRGGYGYTF. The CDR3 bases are TGTGCCAGCAGTTACCGTAACAGGGGCGGTTATGGCTACACCTTC.

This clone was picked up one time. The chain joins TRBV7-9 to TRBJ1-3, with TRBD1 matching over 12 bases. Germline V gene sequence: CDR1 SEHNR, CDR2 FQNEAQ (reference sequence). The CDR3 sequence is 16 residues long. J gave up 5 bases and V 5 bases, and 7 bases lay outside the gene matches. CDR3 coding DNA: TGTGCCAGCAGCACTCCCGGGACAGGGGGCAGAAACACCATATATTTT. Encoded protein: CASSTPGTGGRNTIYF. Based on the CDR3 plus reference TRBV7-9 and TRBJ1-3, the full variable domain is DTGVSQNPRHKITKRGQNVTFRCDPISEHNRLYWYRQTLGQGPEFLTYFQNEAQLEKSRLLSDRFSAERPKGSFSTLEIQRTEQGDSAMYLCASSTPGTGGRNTIYFGEGSWLTVV.

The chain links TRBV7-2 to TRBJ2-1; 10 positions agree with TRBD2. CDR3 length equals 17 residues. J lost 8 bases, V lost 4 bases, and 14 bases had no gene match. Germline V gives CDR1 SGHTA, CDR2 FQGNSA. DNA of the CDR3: TGTGCCAGCAGCTCTCACCTAGCTAGCGGGGGTCAGTATGAGCAGTTCTTC. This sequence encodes CASSSHLASGGQYEQFF.

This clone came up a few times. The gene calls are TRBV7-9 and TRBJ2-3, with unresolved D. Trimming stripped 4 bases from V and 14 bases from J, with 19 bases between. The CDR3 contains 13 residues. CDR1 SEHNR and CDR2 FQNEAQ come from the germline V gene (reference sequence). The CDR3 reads CASSSNPLETWYF. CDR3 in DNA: TGTGCCAGCAGCTCTAACCCCTTGGAGACGTGGTATTTT.

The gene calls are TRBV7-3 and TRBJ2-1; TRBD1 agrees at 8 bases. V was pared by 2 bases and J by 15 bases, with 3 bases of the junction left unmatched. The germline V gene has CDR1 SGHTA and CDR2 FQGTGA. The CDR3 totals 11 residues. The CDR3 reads CASSLGQGLFF. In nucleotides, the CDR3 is TGTGCCAGCAGCTTAGGACAGGGATTGTTCTTC.

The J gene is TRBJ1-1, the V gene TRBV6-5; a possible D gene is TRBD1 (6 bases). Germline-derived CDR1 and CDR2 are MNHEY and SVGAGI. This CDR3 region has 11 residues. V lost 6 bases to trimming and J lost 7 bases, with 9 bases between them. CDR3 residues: CASRGQIEAFF. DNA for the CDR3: TGTGCCAGCAGAGGACAGATTGAAGCTTTCTTT.

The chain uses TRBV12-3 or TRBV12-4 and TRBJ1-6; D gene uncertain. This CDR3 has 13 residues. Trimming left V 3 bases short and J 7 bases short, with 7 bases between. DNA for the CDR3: TGTGCCAGCAGTTTCAGGCGAAATTCACCCCTCCACTTT. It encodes CASSFRRNSPLHF.

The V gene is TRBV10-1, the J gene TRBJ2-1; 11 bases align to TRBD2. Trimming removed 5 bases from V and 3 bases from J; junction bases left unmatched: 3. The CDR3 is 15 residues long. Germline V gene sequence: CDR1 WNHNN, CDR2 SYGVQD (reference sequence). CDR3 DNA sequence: TGCGCCAGCAGTCCTAGCGGGGGGAACTACAATGAGCAGTTCTTC. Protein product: CASSPSGGNYNEQFF.

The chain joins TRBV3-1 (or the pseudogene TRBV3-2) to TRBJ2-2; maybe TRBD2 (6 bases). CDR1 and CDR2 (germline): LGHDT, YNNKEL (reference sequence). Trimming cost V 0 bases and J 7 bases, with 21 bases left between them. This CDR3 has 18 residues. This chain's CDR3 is CASSQDVAAGLGIGELFF. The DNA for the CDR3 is TGTGCCAGCAGCCAAGATGTAGCAGCGGGCCTGGGAATCGGGGAGCTGTTTTTT.

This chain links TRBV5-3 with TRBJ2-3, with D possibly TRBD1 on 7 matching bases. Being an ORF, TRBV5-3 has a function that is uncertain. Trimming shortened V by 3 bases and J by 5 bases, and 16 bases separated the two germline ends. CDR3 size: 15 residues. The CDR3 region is CARSSPDREEDTQYF. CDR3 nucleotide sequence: TGTGCCAGAAGCTCCCCTGACAGGGAGGAAGATACGCAGTATTTT.

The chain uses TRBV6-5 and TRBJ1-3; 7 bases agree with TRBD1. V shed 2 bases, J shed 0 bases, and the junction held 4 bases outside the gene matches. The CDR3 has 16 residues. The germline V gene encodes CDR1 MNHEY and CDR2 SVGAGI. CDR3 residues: CASSYGQEGSGNTIYF. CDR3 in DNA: TGTGCCAGCAGTTACGGACAGGAAGGCTCTGGAAACACCATATATTTT.